This entry features one T cell receptor (beta chain) sequence. The target antigen is unknown. These data belong to a study of shared clonotypes between healthy human individuals. Looking at the study overall: The plates for each donor numbered three CD4 naive, three CD4 memory, two CD8 naive and one CD8 memory.

Healthy adults negative for HIV, lacking recent acute infections or vaccinations, served as donors. Splitting of CD4+ cells produced CD45RA+ naive and CD45RA-negative memory subsets. Repertoires were generated with immunoSEQ multiplex PCR, while TCRdb's copy carries only in-frame clones and drops some. The table shows 950,000 to 1,300,000 clones, with about 74% occurring only once. Findings and caveats of the study: Sequencing depth was expected to affect clonotype sharing among donors.

Deletions cut 5 bases from V and 0 bases from J, with 13 bases between. Germline V gene sequence: CDR1 SEHNR, CDR2 FQNEAQ (reference sequence). CDR3 length: 15 residues. The sequence was collected from a man aged 18 to 35 in good health. J is TRBJ1-2 and V is TRBV7-9; D is undetermined. Sequences were obtained from memory CD4+ T cells sorted from blood. Noted subset: CD45RA-negative fraction. CDR3 sequence reads: CASSAGTGTNYGYTF. CDR3 nucleotide sequence: TGTGCCAGCAGCGCAGGCACGGGGACTAACTATGGCTACACCTTC.